What follows is one T cell receptor (beta chain) and its context. Its antigen remains unknown. The entry originates in a study of shared clonotypes between healthy human individuals. General study results and limits: Some clonotypes were shared by all four sorted-subset donors, while others were not shared. The non-shared ones had lower generation probabilities than the shared ones. Memory subsets generally showed lower estimated richness than naive subsets.

This CDR3 has 18 amino acids. CDR1 is SNHLY, CDR2 FYNNEI, per germline. The germline V and J ends were trimmed by 7 bases and 8 bases, with 32 bases remaining between them. The method was immunoSEQ multiplex PCR; TCRdb's version includes in-frame clones alone and lacks a portion of them. Seen here are about 320,000 clones, around nine tenths observed once, and the top ten hold around 15%. The chain has TRBV2 and TRBJ1-2; D is unclear. Material: memory CD8+ T cells sorted from blood. Subset indicated: CD45RO+ cells pooled with CCR7-negative TemRA cells. The receptor comes from a man between 18 and 35 years old in good health. The CDR3 region is CASTRNRRRVLGSRGYTF. The DNA of the CDR3 is TGTGCCAGCACCCGGAACCGGAGACGAGTCTTAGGTTCACGGGGCTACACCTTC.